A single sample is the source of the 31 T cell receptor beta chains below, sequenced in a study of blood T cell repertoires in COVID-19. Sequencing was performed with immunoSEQ multiplex PCR; in TCRdb, only in-frame clones are kept and a portion is missing. The sample shows 210,000 or so clones, 75% to 85% of them seen only once. The sample taken for sequencing was peripheral blood. All receptors derive from a woman under 40 with COVID-19, enrolled during active disease.

This clone appeared a few times. V gene TRBV29-1 combines with J gene TRBJ2-1, with 9 bases matching TRBD1. CDR3 size: 13 residues. The ends lost 7 bases at V and 5 bases at J; junction bases unmatched: 6. The germline CDR1 and CDR2 sequences are SQVTM and ANQGSEA. The DNA of the CDR3 is TGCAGCGCCAAGACAGGGGGAAACAATGAGCAGTTCTTC. Protein product: CSAKTGGNNEQFF.

The V gene is TRBV5-6, the J gene TRBJ2-7; D gene unclear. The germline CDR1 and CDR2 sequences are SGHDT and YYEEEE. Trimming removed 4 bases at V and 6 bases at J, with 17 bases between. CDR3 size: 14 residues. The CDR3 reads CASSTGFRPAEQYF. The CDR3 DNA is TGTGCCAGCAGCACGGGTTTCCGCCCCGCCGAGCAGTACTTC.

The chain employs TRBV27 and TRBJ1-2, with D tentatively TRBD1 (5 bases). V was clipped by 3 bases and J by 7 bases, with 21 bases between them. Germline CDR1 reads MNHEY; CDR2 reads SMNVEV (reference sequence). The CDR3 length is 16 residues. Written as DNA, the CDR3 is TGTGCCAGCAGTTTCTCTTTCGGGGGGGGATATAGTGGCTACACCTTC. This encodes CASSFSFGGGYSGYTF.

This chain connects TRBV2 to TRBJ1-5, with D tentatively TRBD1 (5 bases). Germline CDR1 reads SNHLY; CDR2 reads FYNNEI. V was shortened by 4 bases and J by 5 bases, with 12 bases between the two germline ends. This CDR3 comprises 14 residues. This chain's CDR3 is CASSAQQQDQPQHF. The CDR3 DNA follows: TGTGCCAGCAGTGCCCAACAACAGGATCAGCCCCAGCATTTT.

CDR3 protein: CASSRGTGPNTGELFF. In DNA form, the CDR3 reads TGCGCCAGCAGTCGAGGGACAGGGCCGAACACCGGGGAGCTGTTTTTT. The gene calls are TRBV23-1 and TRBJ2-2, with 9 nucleotides matching TRBD1. TRBV23-1 is given ORF status, its function remaining uncertain. The CDR3 extends over 16 amino acids. Trimming cost V 4 bases and J 0 bases; bases outside gene matches: 3.

The chain links TRBV9 to TRBJ2-3, with 7 bases that match TRBD2. The V gene's germline CDR1 is SGDLS and CDR2 YYNGEE. CDR3 length equals 15 residues. J was trimmed by 4 bases and V by 6 bases; bases with no gene match: 11. This chain's CDR3 is CASTPWERGADTQYF. CDR3 DNA: TGTGCCAGCACCCCATGGGAGCGGGGAGCAGATACGCAGTATTTT.

This clone was recorded a few times. For the CDR3, the DNA is TGTGCCAGCTCGGGACTAGCGGGCACAGATACGCAGTATTTT. Its protein product is CASSGLAGTDTQYF. V and J are TRBV2 and TRBJ2-3; TRBD2 matches at 11 bases. Germline CDR1 SNHLY, CDR2 FYNNEI. The trim removed 8 bases at V and 1 base at J, leaving 2 bases unmatched. The CDR3 extends over 14 amino acids.

The chain employs TRBV18 and TRBJ1-1; TRBD1 matches at 9 bases. Germline values: CDR1 KGHSH, CDR2 LQKENI. Trimming cost V 2 bases and J 5 bases; bases outside gene matches: 12. The CDR3 contains 17 residues. CDR3 bases: TGTGCCAGCTCACCAAACACCCAGGGACAGGGTGGGACTGAAGCTTTCTTT. This encodes CASSPNTQGQGGTEAFF.

The table lists this clone with a count of one. The chain employs TRBV13 and TRBJ2-1, with a possible D match to TRBD2 (6 bases). The germline V and J ends were trimmed by 3 bases and 9 bases, with 15 bases remaining between them. The germline V gene has CDR1 PRHDT and CDR2 FYEKMQ (reference sequence). This CDR3 is 14 amino acids long. The CDR3 reads CASSFYTGEIEQFF. The CDR3 DNA follows: TGTGCCAGCAGCTTCTATACGGGAGAAATTGAGCAGTTCTTC.

The chain combines TRBV25-1 with TRBJ2-3, with 11 bases matching TRBD2. Germline CDR1 and CDR2: MGHDK and SYGVNS. The CDR3 spans 15 residues. V lost 4 bases, J lost 4 bases, and 4 bases stayed unmatched. Written as DNA, the CDR3 is TGTGCCAGCAGTGCTCTAGCGGGGGGATCAGATACGCAGTATTTT. This codes for CASSALAGGSDTQYF.

The rearrangement joins TRBV2 to TRBJ2-3, with 10 bases aligning to TRBD2. The junction had 7 bases not matched to a gene; V was cut back by 6 bases and J by 1 base. This CDR3 comprises 16 residues. Germline CDR1 SNHLY, CDR2 FYNNEI. The CDR3 DNA is TGTGCCAGCAGGAACCTAGCGGGGGCCGGCACAGATACGCAGTATTTT. Protein product: CASRNLAGAGTDTQYF.

The table lists this clone with a count of one. V is TRBV30 and J is TRBJ1-5; the match to TRBD1 covers 7 bases. Germline loops: CDR1 GTSNPN, CDR2 SVGIG (reference sequence). The CDR3 loop spans 14 amino acids. V lost 6 bases and J lost 4; bases outside the gene matches: 9. The CDR3, as DNA: TGTGCCTGCGCTCTGACAGGGAGGAATCAGCCCCAGCATTTT. Translating gives CACALTGRNQPQHF.

The rearrangement uses TRBV27 and TRBJ2-5; D not certain. Germline CDR1 MNHEY, CDR2 SMNVEV (reference sequence). The CDR3 runs 13 residues. The V end lost 3 bases, the J end lost 4 bases, and 9 bases lay between the germline ends. The CDR3 protein is CASSFGIPETQYF. The CDR3 DNA follows: TGTGCCAGCAGTTTTGGCATCCCAGAGACCCAGTACTTC.

The chain's CDR3 is CATSDGPGGNQPQHF. In nucleotides, the CDR3 is TGTGCCACCAGCGACGGTCCAGGGGGCAATCAGCCCCAGCATTTT. The chain combines TRBV15 with TRBJ1-5; tentative D call: TRBD1 (6 bases). This CDR3 has 15 amino acids. Germline CDR1 is LNHNV and CDR2 is YYDKDF (reference sequence). V gave up 5 bases and J gave up 2 bases, with 13 bases separating them.

The rearrangement joins TRBV5-1 to TRBJ2-6; D call uncertain. The CDR3 covers 15 residues. Per the germline V gene, CDR1 is SGHRS and CDR2 is YFSETQ. V was clipped by 2 bases and J by 0 bases, with 6 bases between them. The CDR3 sequence is CASSFQASGANVLTF. CDR3 DNA sequence: TGCGCCAGCAGCTTCCAGGCCTCTGGGGCCAACGTCCTGACTTTC.

The gene calls are TRBV7-3 and TRBJ2-2; 9 nucleotides line up with TRBD2. With V trimmed by 1 base and J by 5 bases, 14 bases remained unmatched. CDR1 SGHTA and CDR2 FQGTGA come from the germline V gene. The CDR3 is 19 amino acids. The CDR3 DNA sequence: TGTGCCAGCAGCTTAAGGTCCCTAGCGGGATCGTTGGGGACCGGGGAGCTGTTTTTT. This encodes CASSLRSLAGSLGTGELFF.

The chain uses TRBV7-3 and TRBJ1-2, with D possibly being TRBD1 (6 bases). The V end was cut by 3 bases, the J end by 6 bases, with 14 bases between. The CDR3 contains 14 residues. CDR1 is SGHTA, CDR2 FQGTGA, per germline. The CDR3 nucleotides read TGTGCCAGCAGCTTTAACAGGGAACGCGATGGCTACACCTTC. Protein product: CASSFNRERDGYTF.

V gene TRBV7-9 combines with J gene TRBJ1-1; tentative D call: TRBD1 (5 bases). The CDR3 loop spans 12 amino acids. Trimming pared 4 bases from V and 10 bases from J, leaving 13 bases between. The germline V gene encodes CDR1 SEHNR and CDR2 FQNEAQ (reference sequence). Here the CDR3 reads CASSSTGQGAFF. CDR3 coding DNA: TGTGCCAGCAGCTCCACCGGGCAGGGAGCTTTCTTT.

The J gene is TRBJ2-3, the V gene TRBV24-1, with a tentative D call TRBD2 (6 bases). The V end lost 5 bases, the J end lost 2 bases, and 13 bases lay between the germline ends. The CDR3 is 15 amino acids. CDR1 and CDR2 from the germline V gene are KGHDR and SFDVKD. CDR3 sequence (DNA): TGTGCCACCAGTGCTTTAGCGGAACTCACAGATACGCAGTATTTT. This encodes CATSALAELTDTQYF.

This chain connects TRBV12-5 to TRBJ1-2; maybe TRBD1 (6 bases). Germline loops: CDR1 LGHNT, CDR2 FRNRAP. The length of the CDR3 is 13 residues. V gave up 5 bases and J gave up 3 bases, with 10 bases separating them. The CDR3 sequence: CASGLDSYYGYTF. CDR3 nucleotide sequence: TGTGCTAGTGGTCTGGACAGCTACTATGGCTACACCTTC.

The V gene is TRBV30, the J gene TRBJ2-7; a possible D gene is TRBD1 (6 bases). The CDR3 consists of 13 residues. V was shortened by 1 base and J by 2 bases, with 9 bases between the two germline ends. The germline CDR1 and CDR2 sequences are GTSNPN and SVGIG (reference sequence). The CDR3: CAWSEQGAYEQYF. The CDR3 DNA reads TGTGCCTGGAGTGAACAGGGCGCCTACGAGCAGTACTTC.

This rearrangement joins TRBV3-1 (or the pseudogene TRBV3-2) to TRBJ1-3; D is undetermined. The CDR3 covers 15 residues. The germline CDR1 and CDR2 sequences are LGHDT and YNNKEL (reference sequence). Trimming cost V 6 bases and J 7 bases, with 19 bases left between them. The CDR3: CASSRAQRGGNTIYF. The CDR3 region has the DNA TGTGCCAGCAGTCGAGCGCAGAGAGGAGGGAACACCATATATTTT.

The gene calls are TRBV11-3 and TRBJ1-1; weak D call: TRBD1 (5 bases). V lost 1 base and J lost 7, with 10 bases in between. Germline V lookup: CDR1 SGHNT, CDR2 YENEEA. This CDR3 is 13 amino acids long. The CDR3: CASSLVGGSEAFF. The CDR3 coding sequence is TGTGCCAGCAGCTTAGTCGGGGGGAGTGAAGCTTTCTTT.

This chain connects TRBV30 to TRBJ2-1, with 11 positions matching TRBD1. The CDR3 is made up of 15 amino acids. Germline assignment: CDR1 GTSNPN and CDR2 SVGIG (reference sequence). V was pared by 0 bases and J by 8 bases, with 6 bases of the junction left unmatched. CDR3 residues: CAWSVGQGARDEQFF. The CDR3 DNA reads as TGTGCCTGGAGTGTTGGACAGGGGGCTCGGGATGAGCAGTTCTTC.

The V gene is TRBV30, the J gene TRBJ1-3; D remains ambiguous. The length of the CDR3 is 14 residues. Germline assignment: CDR1 GTSNPN and CDR2 SVGIG (reference sequence). Trimming took off 8 bases at V and 0 bases at J, with 14 bases between the two ends. The CDR3 spells CAGQELVSGNTIYF. The CDR3 DNA reads as TGTGCCGGCCAAGAACTAGTCTCTGGAAACACCATATATTTT.

The rearrangement uses TRBV18 and TRBJ2-7; 7 bases are shared with TRBD2. Germline V lookup: CDR1 KGHSH, CDR2 LQKENI. The junction had 3 bases not matched to a gene; V was cut back by 1 base and J by 0 bases. The CDR3 runs to 15 residues. Written as DNA, the CDR3 is TGTGCCAGCTCACCACGGGCTAGCGGCTCCTACGAGCAGTACTTC. It specifies CASSPRASGSYEQYF. Full variable domain (outside the CDR3, taken from reference TRBV18 and TRBJ2-7): NAGVMQNPRHLVRRRGQEARLRCSPMKGHSHVYWYRQLPEEGLKFMVYLQKENIIDESGMPKERFSAEFPKEGPSILRIQQVVRGDSAAYFCASSPRASGSYEQYFGPGTRLTVT.

CDR3 nucleotides: TGTGCCAGCAGCGTAGATGTATTGGAGGGCGGCCCCTACGAGCAGTACTTC. This sequence encodes CASSVDVLEGGPYEQYF. The gene calls are TRBV9 and TRBJ2-7; D perhaps matches TRBD2 (6 bases). This CDR3 spans 17 amino acids. With 0 bases removed from V and 2 bases from J, the gap between germline ends came to 18 bases. The V gene's germline CDR1 is SGDLS and CDR2 YYNGEE.

The chain couples TRBV5-5 to TRBJ2-5; 15 bases are a match to TRBD2. CDR3 length: 15 residues. Looked up from germline, CDR1 is SGHKS and CDR2 is YYEKEE (reference sequence). J lost 5 bases, V lost 6 bases, and 5 bases had no gene match. The CDR3 coding sequence is TGTGCCAGCATGGGACTAGCGGGAGGCGGGGAGACCCAGTACTTC. It encodes CASMGLAGGGETQYF.

The chain couples TRBV28 to TRBJ1-5; D call uncertain. The CDR3 spans 16 residues. The germline V gene has CDR1 MDHEN and CDR2 SYDVKM. V was pared by 6 bases and J by 1 base, with 16 bases between. The CDR3 spells CASSSGGFRSNQPQHF. The CDR3 DNA reads as TGTGCCAGCAGCTCCGGAGGATTTAGGAGCAATCAGCCCCAGCATTTT.

This clone showed up just once. The V call is TRBV30, the J call TRBJ1-1; the match to TRBD1 covers 7 bases. CDR3 size: 16 residues. The V gene end was trimmed by 2 bases and the J gene end by 5 bases; junction bases not matched to a gene: 14. From germline, CDR1 is GTSNPN and CDR2 SVGIG (reference sequence). The CDR3 DNA reads TGTGCCTGGAGTTTCACTAAACAGGGGATTGGGACTGAAGCTTTCTTT. Amino acid sequence: CAWSFTKQGIGTEAFF.

Only one count was recorded for this clone. Other DNA sequences within the sample encode an identical CDR3. The chain joins TRBV12-3 or TRBV12-4 to TRBJ1-5; D uncertain. This CDR3 has 13 residues. The V and J ends lost 3 bases and 2 bases respectively, with 5 bases between them. The CDR3 here is CASSLRGNQPQHF. The CDR3 bases are TGTGCCAGCAGTTTGCGCGGCAATCAGCCCCAGCATTTT.